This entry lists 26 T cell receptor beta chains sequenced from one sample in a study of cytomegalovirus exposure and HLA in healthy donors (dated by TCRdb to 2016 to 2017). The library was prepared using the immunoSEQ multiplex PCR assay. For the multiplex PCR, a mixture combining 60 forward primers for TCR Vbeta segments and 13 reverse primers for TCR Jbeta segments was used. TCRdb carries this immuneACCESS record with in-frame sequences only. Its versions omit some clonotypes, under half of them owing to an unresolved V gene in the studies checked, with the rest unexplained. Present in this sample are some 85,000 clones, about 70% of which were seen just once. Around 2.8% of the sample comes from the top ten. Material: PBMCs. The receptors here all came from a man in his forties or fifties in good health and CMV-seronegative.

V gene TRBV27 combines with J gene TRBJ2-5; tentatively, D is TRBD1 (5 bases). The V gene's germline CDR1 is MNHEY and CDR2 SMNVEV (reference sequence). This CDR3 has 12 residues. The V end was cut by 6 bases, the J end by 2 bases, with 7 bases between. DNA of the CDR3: TGTGCCAGCAGCGACAGACAAGAGACCCAGTACTTC. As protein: CASSDRQETQYF.

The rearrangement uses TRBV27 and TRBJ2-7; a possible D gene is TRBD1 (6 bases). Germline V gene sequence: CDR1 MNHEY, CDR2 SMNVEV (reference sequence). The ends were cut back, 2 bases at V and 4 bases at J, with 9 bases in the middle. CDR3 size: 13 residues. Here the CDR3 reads CASSLRGQYEQYF. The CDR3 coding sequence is TGTGCCAGCAGTTTAAGAGGACAGTACGAGCAGTACTTC.

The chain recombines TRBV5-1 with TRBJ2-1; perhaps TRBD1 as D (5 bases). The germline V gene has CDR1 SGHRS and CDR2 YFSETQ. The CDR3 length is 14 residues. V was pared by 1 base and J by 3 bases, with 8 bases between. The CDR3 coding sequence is TGCGCCAGCAGCTTGCAGGGAAACTACAATGAGCAGTTCTTC. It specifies CASSLQGNYNEQFF.

CDR3 DNA: TGCGCCAGCAGCCAAGAGACACCGGGGGGTTACAATGAGCAGTTCTTC. It codes for CASSQETPGGYNEQFF. The chain recombines TRBV4-3 with TRBJ2-1; 7 nucleotides align to TRBD2. Germline trimming cut 0 bases from V and 4 bases from J; bases unmatched to any gene: 6. The germline V gene encodes CDR1 LGHNA and CDR2 YSLEER. The CDR3 is 16 residues long.

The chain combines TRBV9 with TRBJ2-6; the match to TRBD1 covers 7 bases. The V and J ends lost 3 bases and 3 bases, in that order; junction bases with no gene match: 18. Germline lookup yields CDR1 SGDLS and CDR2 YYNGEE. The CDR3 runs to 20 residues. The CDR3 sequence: CASSEDRTGANIFGANVLTF. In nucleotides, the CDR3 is TGTGCCAGCAGCGAGGACCGTACAGGGGCCAATATTTTTGGGGCCAACGTCCTGACTTTC. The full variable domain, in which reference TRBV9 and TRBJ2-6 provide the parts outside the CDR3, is DSGVTQTPKHLITATGQRVTLRCSPRSGDLSVYWYQQSLDQGLQFLIQYYNGEERAKGNILERFSAQQFPDLHSELNLSSLELGDSALYFCASSEDRTGANIFGANVLTFGAGSRLTVL.

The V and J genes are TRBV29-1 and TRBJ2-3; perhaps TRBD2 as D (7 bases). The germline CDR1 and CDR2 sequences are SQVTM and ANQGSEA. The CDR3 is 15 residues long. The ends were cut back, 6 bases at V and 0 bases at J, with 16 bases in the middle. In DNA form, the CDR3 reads TGCAGCGTCCGGGGGGACATCTATAGCACAGATACGCAGTATTTT. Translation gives CSVRGDIYSTDTQYF.

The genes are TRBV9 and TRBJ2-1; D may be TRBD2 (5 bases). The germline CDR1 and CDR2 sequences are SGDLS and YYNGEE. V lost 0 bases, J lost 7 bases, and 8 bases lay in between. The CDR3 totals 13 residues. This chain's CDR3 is CASSVARGNEQFF. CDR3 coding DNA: TGTGCCAGCAGCGTAGCACGCGGGAATGAGCAGTTCTTC.

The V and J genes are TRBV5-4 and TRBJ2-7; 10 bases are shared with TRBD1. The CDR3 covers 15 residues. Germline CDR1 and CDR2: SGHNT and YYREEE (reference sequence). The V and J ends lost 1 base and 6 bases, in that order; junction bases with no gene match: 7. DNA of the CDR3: TGTGCCAGCAGCTTGTGGGGACAGGGGCCGGGCGAGCAGTACTTC. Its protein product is CASSLWGQGPGEQYF.

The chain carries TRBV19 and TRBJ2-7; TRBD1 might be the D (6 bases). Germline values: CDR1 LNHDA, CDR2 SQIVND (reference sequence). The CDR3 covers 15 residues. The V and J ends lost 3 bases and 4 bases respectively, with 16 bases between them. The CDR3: CASSIGVTGSYEQYF. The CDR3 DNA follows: TGTGCCAGTAGTATCGGGGTCACAGGGAGTTACGAGCAGTACTTC.

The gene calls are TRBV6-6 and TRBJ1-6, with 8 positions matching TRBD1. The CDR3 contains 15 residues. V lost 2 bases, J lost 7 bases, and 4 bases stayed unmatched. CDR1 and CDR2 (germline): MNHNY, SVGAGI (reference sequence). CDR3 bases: TGTGCCAGCAGTTACCCGGACAGGGCCAATTCACCCCTCCACTTT. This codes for CASSYPDRANSPLHF.

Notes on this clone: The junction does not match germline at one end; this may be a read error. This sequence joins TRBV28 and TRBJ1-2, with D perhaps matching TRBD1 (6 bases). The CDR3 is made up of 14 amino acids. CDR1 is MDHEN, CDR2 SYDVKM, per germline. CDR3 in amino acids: CASRPGQTNYVYTF. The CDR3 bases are TGTGCCAGCAGACCCGGACAGACTAACTATGTCTACACCTTC.

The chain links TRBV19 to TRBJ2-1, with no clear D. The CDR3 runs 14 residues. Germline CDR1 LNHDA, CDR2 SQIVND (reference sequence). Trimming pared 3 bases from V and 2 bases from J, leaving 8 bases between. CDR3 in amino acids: CASSITVTYNEQFF. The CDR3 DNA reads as TGTGCCAGTAGTATTACTGTTACCTACAATGAGCAGTTCTTC.

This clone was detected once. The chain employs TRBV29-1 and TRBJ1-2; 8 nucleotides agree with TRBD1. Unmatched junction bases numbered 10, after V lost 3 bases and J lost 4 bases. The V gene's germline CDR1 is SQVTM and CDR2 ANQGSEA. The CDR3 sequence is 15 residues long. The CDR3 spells CSVDTGSQGAYGYTF. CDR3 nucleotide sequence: TGCAGCGTTGATACTGGGAGTCAGGGGGCCTATGGCTACACCTTC.

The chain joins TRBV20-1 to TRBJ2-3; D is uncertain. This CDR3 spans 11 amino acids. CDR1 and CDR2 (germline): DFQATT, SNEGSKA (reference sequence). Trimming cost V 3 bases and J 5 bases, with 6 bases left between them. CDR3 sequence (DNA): TGCAGTGCTAGCAGAGGAGATACGCAGTATTTT. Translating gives CSASRGDTQYF.

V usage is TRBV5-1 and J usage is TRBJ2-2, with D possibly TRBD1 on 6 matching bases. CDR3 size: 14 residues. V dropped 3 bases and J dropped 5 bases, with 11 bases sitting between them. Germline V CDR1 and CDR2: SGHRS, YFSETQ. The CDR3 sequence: CASSYQGRTGELFF. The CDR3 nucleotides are TGCGCCAGCAGCTACCAGGGGCGGACCGGGGAGCTGTTTTTT.

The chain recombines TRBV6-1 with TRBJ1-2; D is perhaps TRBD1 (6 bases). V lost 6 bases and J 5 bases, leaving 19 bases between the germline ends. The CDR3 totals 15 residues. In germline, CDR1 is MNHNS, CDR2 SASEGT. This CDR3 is CASRRTAQIQYGYTF. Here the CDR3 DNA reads TGTGCCAGCAGGCGGACAGCCCAGATCCAATATGGCTACACCTTC.

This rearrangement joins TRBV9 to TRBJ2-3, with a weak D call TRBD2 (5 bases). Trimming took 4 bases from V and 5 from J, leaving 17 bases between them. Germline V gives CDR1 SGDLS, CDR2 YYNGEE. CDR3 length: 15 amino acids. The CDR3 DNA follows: TGTGCCAGCAGCACTAGACAAACGCAGAAAGATACGCAGTATTTT. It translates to CASSTRQTQKDTQYF. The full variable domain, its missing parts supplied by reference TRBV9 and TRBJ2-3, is DSGVTQTPKHLITATGQRVTLRCSPRSGDLSVYWYQQSLDQGLQFLIQYYNGEERAKGNILERFSAQQFPDLHSELNLSSLELGDSALYFCASSTRQTQKDTQYFGPGTRLTVL.

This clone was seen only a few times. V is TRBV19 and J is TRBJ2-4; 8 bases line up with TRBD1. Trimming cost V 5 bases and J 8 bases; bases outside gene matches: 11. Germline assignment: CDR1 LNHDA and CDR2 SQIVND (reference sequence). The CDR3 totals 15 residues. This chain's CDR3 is CASSPIDRGGYIQYF. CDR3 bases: TGTGCCAGTAGTCCGATCGACAGGGGAGGATACATTCAGTACTTC.

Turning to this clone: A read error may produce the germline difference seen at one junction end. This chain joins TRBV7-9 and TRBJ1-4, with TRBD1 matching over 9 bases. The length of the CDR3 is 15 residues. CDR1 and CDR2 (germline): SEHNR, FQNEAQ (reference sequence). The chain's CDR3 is CSSSLMGTGSEKLFF. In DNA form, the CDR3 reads TGTTCCAGCAGCTTGATGGGGACAGGGAGTGAAAAACTGTTTTTT.

The CDR3 coding sequence is TGTGCCAGCAGTTTAGGTCAGGGGGCGAGATTTGATGGCTACACCTTC. Protein sequence: CASSLGQGARFDGYTF. This chain links TRBV27 with TRBJ1-2, with TRBD1 matching over 8 bases. This CDR3 has 16 amino acids. After removal of 2 bases from V and 6 bases from J, the junction contained 11 bases not matched to a gene. Germline V gives CDR1 MNHEY, CDR2 SMNVEV (reference sequence).

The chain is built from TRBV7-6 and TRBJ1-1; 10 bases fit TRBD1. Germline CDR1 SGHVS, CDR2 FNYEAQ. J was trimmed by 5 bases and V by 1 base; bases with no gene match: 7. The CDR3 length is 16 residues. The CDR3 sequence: CASSLGQGARGTEAFF. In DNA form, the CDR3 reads TGTGCCAGCAGCTTAGGACAGGGGGCGAGAGGGACTGAAGCTTTCTTT.

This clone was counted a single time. The CDR3 DNA follows: TGTGCCAGCAGCTCCACGGGGGGCGGCAGCGTCCTGACTTTC. This translates into CASSSTGGGSVLTF. This rearrangement joins TRBV7-3 to TRBJ2-6; tentatively, D is TRBD2 (7 bases). V shed 4 bases and J shed 12 bases, with 16 bases lying between them. Germline values: CDR1 SGHTA, CDR2 FQGTGA. The CDR3 contains 14 residues.

The CDR3 spells CSAVTAAEQFF. CDR3 sequence (DNA): TGCAGTGCTGTGACGGCGGCTGAGCAGTTCTTC. The chain recombines TRBV20-1 with TRBJ2-1; no clear D gene. The CDR3 totals 11 residues. The V end lost 5 bases, the J end lost 9 bases, and 11 bases lay between the germline ends. Germline V gives CDR1 DFQATT, CDR2 SNEGSKA (reference sequence).

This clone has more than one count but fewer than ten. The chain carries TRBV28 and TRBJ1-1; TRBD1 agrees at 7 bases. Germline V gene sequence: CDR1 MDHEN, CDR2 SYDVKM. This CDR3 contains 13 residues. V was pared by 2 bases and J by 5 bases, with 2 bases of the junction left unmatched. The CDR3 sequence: CASSLQGVTEAFF. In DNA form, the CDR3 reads TGTGCCAGCAGTTTACAGGGGGTAACTGAAGCTTTCTTT. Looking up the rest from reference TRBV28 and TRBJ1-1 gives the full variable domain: DVKVTQSSRYLVKRTGEKVFLECVQDMDHENMFWYRQDPGLGLRLIYFSYDVKMKEKGDIPEGYSVSREKKERFSLILESASTNQTSMYLCASSLQGVTEAFFGQGTRLTVV.

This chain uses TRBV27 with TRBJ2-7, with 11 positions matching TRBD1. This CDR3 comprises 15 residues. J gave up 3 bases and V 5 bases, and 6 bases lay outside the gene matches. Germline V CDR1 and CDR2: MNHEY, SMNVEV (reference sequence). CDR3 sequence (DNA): TGTGCCAGCAGTCCCGACGGGACAGGGGGCTACGAGCAGTACTTC. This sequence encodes CASSPDGTGGYEQYF.

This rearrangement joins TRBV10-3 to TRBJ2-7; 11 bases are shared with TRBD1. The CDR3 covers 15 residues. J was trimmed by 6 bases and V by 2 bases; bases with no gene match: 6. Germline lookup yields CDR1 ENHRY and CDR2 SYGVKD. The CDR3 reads CAISERGTGGFEQYF. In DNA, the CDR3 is TGTGCCATCAGTGAGCGAGGGACAGGGGGATTCGAGCAGTACTTC.